This T cell receptor beta chain was profiled in a study of OX40 agonist ivuxolimab in advanced cancers. A note on the overall study: Ivuxolimab, which targeted the costimulatory receptor OX40 (CD134), was an agonistic, fully human IgG2 monoclonal antibody. Intravenous ivuxolimab was administered to patients every 2 weeks at six dose levels: 0.01, 0.1, 0.3, 1.5, 3 and 10 mg/kg. Of the approximately 54 patients in dose escalation, about 20 had hepatocellular carcinoma, some 15 had melanoma, 9 had renal cell carcinoma and 9 had head and neck cancer. In the dose-escalation cohort, approximately 82% of patients were male, and the mean age was around 60 years, with a range of roughly 20 to 79. Prior anti-PD-1, anti-PD-L1 or anti-CTLA-4 therapy was permitted, and approximately 40% of dose-escalation patients had received checkpoint inhibitors. Partial responses occurred in three dose-escalation patients: two with cutaneous melanoma and one with hepatocellular carcinoma. Peripheral TCRbeta sequencing was intended to test whether TCR sequence diversity was altered and clonal T-cell expansion was caused by ivuxolimab. The paper reports the monotherapy dose-escalation portion (N of about 50 patients) of the phase I ivuxolimab trial.

Overall results and qualifications from the work: Low levels of normalized T-cell clonal expansion were also seen in some patients who did not respond. In the 0.1-3.0 mg/kg groups, partial responders were among the patients with the lowest normalized peripheral clonal expansion, particularly in CD8+ T cells. The antigen specificity of the clonally expanded peripheral T cells was not determined. At doses from 0.1 to 3.0 mg/kg, clonal expansion was seen in both CD4+ and CD8+ blood T cells between baseline and week 6. On average, CD8+ T cells showed more expanded clones than CD4+ T cells after ivuxolimab.

Per the germline V gene, SGDLS is the CDR1 and YYNGEE is the CDR2. The CDR3 goes from the cysteine to the phenylalanine over 14 residues. Here the CDR3 DNA is all that survives: 42 bases in frame from base 1. V is pruned by 4 bases and J by 9 bases, leaving 9 bases of the junction without a gene match. Patients with autoimmune disease history or receiving systemic immunosuppression were excluded from the trial. Peripheral blood for TCR sequencing was drawn from every dose cohort at baseline, at cycle 4 day 1 and at cycle 7 day 1. Samples came from an open-label, multicenter, first-in-human phase I dose-escalation trial of ivuxolimab. Adults with locally advanced or metastatic melanoma, renal cell carcinoma, hepatocellular carcinoma or head and neck squamous cell carcinoma were enrolled in the trial. Before TCR sequencing, CD4+ T cells and CD8+ T cells were sorted from peripheral blood as separate populations.

A note on this clone: Its target antigen remains unknown. Base qualities are not at hand, and no much larger clone is one base apart.

Genomic DNA was isolated from the sorted cells so that the TCRbeta CDR3 region could be sequenced. The immunoSEQ Assay was used for sequencing of TCRbeta CDR3 regions. TCRdb mirrors the immuneACCESS table, restricted to in-frame sequences. Some clones are absent from its copies; in checked studies, under half trace to an unresolved V gene, and the reason for the others is unknown. The sample table records around 100,000 clones; more than 85% of these occur just once. The top ten clonotypes cover 0.5% to 0.65% of the sample. The chain joins TRBV9 to TRBJ2-1; 8 middle bases align to TRBD1. This clonotype was sampled from an adult with an advanced solid tumor such as melanoma, head and neck, liver or kidney cancer. The specimen comprised CD4+ or CD8+ T cells sorted from blood, sampled in a trial of the OX40 agonist ivuxolimab. At the DNA level, the sequence is TGTGCCAGCAGCAGGACAGGGACCATCAGTGAGCAGTTCTTC. It codes for CASSRTGTISEQFF.